The 3 T cell receptor beta chains given below trace back to one sample, sequenced in a study of Ad26.COV2.S vaccination and SARS-CoV-2 variants (dated by TCRdb to about 2021). According to the study, the label for this sample's treatment or condition signals: roughly 19 received Ad26.COV2.S at low or high dose, single or two shots; about 5 received placebo; per-sample allocation not given. For vaccine and placebo recipients, repertoires were sequenced using samples collected on day 63 after the first injection. Preparation of the library involved the immunoSEQ multiplex PCR assay. TCRdb took over this immuneACCESS table, retaining in-frame rearrangements with V and J assigned. Such tables are incomplete; in checked studies, under half of the missing clones stem from an unresolved V gene, and the remainder is unexplained. This sample has a few hundred thousand clones in its table, and 70% to 90% of those were observed once. Around 1.9% of the sample rests with the top ten.

The specimen was peripheral blood, collected in a trial of Ad26.COV2.S vaccine versus placebo. These TCRs come from a person aged 18-65 years who received the Ad26.COV2.S COVID-19 vaccine or a placebo.

The chain carries TRBV6-5 and TRBJ2-1; TRBD1 matches 7 bases. J was trimmed by 2 bases and V by 5 bases; bases with no gene match: 6. CDR3 length: 15 amino acids. Germline values: CDR1 MNHEY, CDR2 SVGAGI. CDR3 coding DNA: TGTGCCAGCAGTCTCCGGGACAGCACCTACAATGAGCAGTTCTTC. This gives the protein CASSLRDSTYNEQFF.

The chain carries TRBV11-3 and TRBJ2-7, with unresolved D. The length of the CDR3 is 13 residues. V was clipped by 3 bases and J by 3 bases, with 9 bases between them. Germline values: CDR1 SGHNT, CDR2 YENEEA. The CDR3 region is CASSFPSGYEQYF. For the CDR3, the DNA is TGTGCCAGCAGCTTTCCCAGTGGCTACGAGCAGTACTTC.

The CDR3 sequence: CSVGGRQRSEQFF. CDR3 in DNA: TGCAGCGTCGGTGGGAGGCAGCGTAGTGAGCAGTTCTTC. The chain has TRBV29-1 and TRBJ2-1; D is perhaps TRBD2 (6 bases). The CDR3 length is 13 residues. V was clipped by 6 bases and J by 9 bases, with 18 bases between them. Germline lookup yields CDR1 SQVTM and CDR2 ANQGSEA.